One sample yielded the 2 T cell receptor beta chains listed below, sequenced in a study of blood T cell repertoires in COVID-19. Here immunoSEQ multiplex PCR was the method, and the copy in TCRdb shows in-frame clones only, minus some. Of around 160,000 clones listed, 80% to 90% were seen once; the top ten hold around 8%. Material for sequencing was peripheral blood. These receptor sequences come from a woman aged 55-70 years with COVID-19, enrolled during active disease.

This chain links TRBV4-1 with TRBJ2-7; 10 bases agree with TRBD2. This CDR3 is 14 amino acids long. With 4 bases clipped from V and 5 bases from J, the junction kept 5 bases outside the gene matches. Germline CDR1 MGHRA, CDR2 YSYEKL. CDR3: CASSRPSGGDEQYF. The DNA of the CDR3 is TGCGCCAGCAGCCGTCCTAGCGGGGGAGACGAGCAGTACTTC.

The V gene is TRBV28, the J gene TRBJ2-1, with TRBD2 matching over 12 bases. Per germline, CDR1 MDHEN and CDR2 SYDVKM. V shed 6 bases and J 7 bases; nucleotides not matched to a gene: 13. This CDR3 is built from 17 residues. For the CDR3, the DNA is TGTGCCAGCAGGACCGTGCTAGCGGGGGGGCCCGTAAATGAGCAGTTCTTC. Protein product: CASRTVLAGGPVNEQFF.